These 16 T cell receptor beta chains originate from one sample sequenced in a study of blood T cell repertoires in COVID-19. Sequencing used immunoSEQ multiplex PCR; TCRdb keeps in-frame clones, though not all of them. The data hold fewer than 300,000 clones, with 85% to 90% observed a single time. The specimen was PBMCs or T cells enriched from blood (not recorded which). The source is a man in his late teens or twenties who had recovered from COVID-19.

V is TRBV2 and J is TRBJ2-4; D is undetermined. The germline CDR1 and CDR2 sequences are SNHLY and FYNNEI. The V end was cut by 4 bases, the J end by 5 bases, with 9 bases between. The CDR3 extends over 13 amino acids. This CDR3 reads CASSGVSENIQYF. CDR3 DNA: TGTGCCAGCAGTGGCGTTTCCGAAAACATTCAGTACTTC.

The V gene is TRBV3-1 (or the pseudogene TRBV3-2), the J gene TRBJ1-4; tentatively, D is TRBD1 (5 bases). The CDR3 length is 14 residues. Germline loops: CDR1 LGHDT, CDR2 YNNKEL (reference sequence). Between the trimmed V and J ends, which lost 1 base and 7 bases, there was a span of 10 bases. This CDR3 is CASSQGHRSEKLFF. CDR3 bases: TGTGCCAGCAGCCAAGGGCACAGGAGTGAAAAACTGTTTTTT.

The V and J genes are TRBV2 and TRBJ2-3; weak D call: TRBD2 (6 bases). The CDR3 extends over 11 amino acids. Trimming took off 8 bases at V and 3 bases at J, with 6 bases between the two ends. CDR1 and CDR2 from the germline V gene are SNHLY and FYNNEI. CDR3 nucleotide sequence: TGTGCCAGCGCGGGAACAGATACGCAGTATTTT. Amino acid sequence: CASAGTDTQYF.

This sequence joins TRBV4-1 and TRBJ1-2; TRBD1 aligns across 7 bases. The CDR3 has 15 amino acids. Per germline, CDR1 MGHRA and CDR2 YSYEKL. The J segment lost 2 bases and the V segment lost 4 bases, leaving 7 bases of the junction unmatched. The CDR3 region is CASSPPGQRNYGYTF. DNA of the CDR3: TGCGCCAGCAGCCCCCCGGGACAGAGGAACTATGGCTACACCTTC.

V is TRBV6-1 and J is TRBJ1-2, with D tentatively TRBD1 (6 bases). This CDR3 comprises 16 residues. The V and J ends lost 3 bases and 2 bases respectively, with 16 bases between them. CDR1 MNHNS and CDR2 SASEGT come from the germline V gene. For the CDR3, the DNA is TGTGCCAGCAGTGAGGGGGGGCCCCTCAAAAACTATGGCTACACCTTC. It encodes CASSEGGPLKNYGYTF.

This rearrangement joins TRBV27 to TRBJ2-1, with D possibly TRBD2 on 6 matching bases. Trimming removed 1 base from V and 10 bases from J, with 14 bases in between. Germline-derived CDR1 and CDR2 are MNHEY and SMNVEV (reference sequence). The CDR3 runs 14 residues. Here the CDR3 DNA reads TGTGCCAGCAGTTTATTTAATATGGCGGGGGAGCAGTTCTTC. It is translated as CASSLFNMAGEQFF.

The J gene is TRBJ2-3, the V gene TRBV18, with TRBD2 matching over 9 bases. Trimming took 4 bases from V and 4 from J; bases not matched to a gene: 9. The CDR3 length is 16 residues. CDR1 and CDR2 (germline): KGHSH, LQKENI. CDR3 in amino acids: CASSRPGLAFADTQYF. The CDR3 nucleotides are TGTGCCAGCTCACGACCGGGACTAGCTTTTGCAGATACGCAGTATTTT.

This clone was picked up one time. The V call is TRBV5-1, the J call TRBJ2-2; a weak D match, TRBD1 (5 bases). The length of the CDR3 is 15 residues. V was clipped by 0 bases and J by 4 bases, with 10 bases between them. Germline lookup yields CDR1 SGHRS and CDR2 YFSETQ. Here the CDR3 DNA reads TGCGCCAGCAGCTTGGTTCAGGGTAGCACCGGGGAGCTGTTTTTT. Encoded protein: CASSLVQGSTGELFF.

This clone was picked up a small number of times. V and J are TRBV7-8 and TRBJ2-7; 8 nucleotides agree with TRBD1. V lost 5 bases and J lost 0; bases outside the gene matches: 9. Germline loops: CDR1 SGHVS, CDR2 FQNEAQ. This CDR3 region has 16 residues. CDR3 amino acids: CASSALGGTGSYEQYF. CDR3 DNA sequence: TGTGCCAGCAGCGCCCTGGGTGGGACAGGCTCCTACGAGCAGTACTTC. The full variable domain, rest sourced from reference TRBV7-8 and TRBJ2-7, is GAGVSQSPRYKVAKRGQDVALRCDPISGHVSLFWYQQALGQGPEFLTYFQNEAQLDKSGLPSDRFFAERPEGSVSTLKIQRTQQEDSAVYLCASSALGGTGSYEQYFGPGTRLTVT.

This clone occurred a few times. The genes are TRBV24-1 and TRBJ1-5; 7 positions match TRBD1. This CDR3 is 16 amino acids long. Germline lookup yields CDR1 KGHDR and CDR2 SFDVKD. V shed 10 bases and J 0 bases; nucleotides not matched to a gene: 11. The CDR3 spells CATTDRDTYSNQPQHF. The CDR3 DNA sequence: TGTGCCACGACAGACAGGGATACTTATAGCAATCAGCCCCAGCATTTT.

The chain employs TRBV2 and TRBJ1-1; 8 nucleotides match TRBD1. Trimming cost V 5 bases and J 8 bases; bases outside gene matches: 4. The CDR3 consists of 12 residues. Germline lookup yields CDR1 SNHLY and CDR2 FYNNEI. The CDR3, as DNA: TGTGCCAGCAGTACCGGACAGGGCGAAGCTTTCTTT. Translating gives CASSTGQGEAFF.

The J gene is TRBJ1-2, the V gene TRBV5-6; D unclear. This CDR3 is 15 amino acids long. The germline V and J ends were trimmed by 0 bases and 8 bases, with 17 bases remaining between them. In germline, CDR1 is SGHDT, CDR2 YYEEEE. Here the CDR3 reads CASSLAAVKSKGYTF. The CDR3 DNA sequence: TGTGCCAGCAGCTTGGCGGCGGTAAAGTCAAAGGGCTACACCTTC.

This clone was seen a handful of times. Its ends do not fully match the called genes, so a read error is possible. V and J are TRBV29-1 and TRBJ1-4; a possible D gene is TRBD1 (6 bases). CDR3 length: 13 residues. CDR1 SQVTM and CDR2 ANQGSEA come from the germline V gene. CDR3 in amino acids: CGAGGHYNEKLFF. The CDR3 coding sequence is TGTGGGGCCGGGGGGCATTATAATGAAAAACTGTTTTTT.

The gene calls are TRBV28 and TRBJ1-4, with 9 positions matching TRBD1. The CDR3 runs 19 residues. The V segment lost 4 bases and the J segment 4 bases; nucleotides outside the gene matches: 16. CDR1 MDHEN and CDR2 SYDVKM come from the germline V gene. CDR3 nucleotide sequence: TGTGCCAGCAGTTCATCTCGCCTGGACAGGGGCCGCCTTAATGAAAAACTGTTTTTT. It translates to CASSSSRLDRGRLNEKLFF.

This chain links TRBV3-1 (or the pseudogene TRBV3-2) with TRBJ1-1; tentative D call: TRBD1 (5 bases). CDR1 LGHDT and CDR2 YNNKEL come from the germline V gene (reference sequence). This CDR3 contains 15 residues. Trimming shortened V by 1 base and J by 4 bases, and 13 bases separated the two germline ends. Here the CDR3 reads CASSQGAGGGTEAFF. The CDR3 bases are TGTGCCAGCAGCCAAGGAGCTGGGGGAGGCACTGAAGCTTTCTTT.

The chain employs TRBV9 and TRBJ2-1; 12 bases are shared with TRBD2. The CDR3 length is 15 residues. Germline trimming cut 3 bases from V and 7 bases from J; bases unmatched to any gene: 5. The V gene's germline CDR1 is SGDLS and CDR2 YYNGEE. Here the CDR3 reads CASSASGLAGNEQFF. The CDR3 coding sequence is TGTGCCAGCAGCGCCAGCGGACTAGCGGGAAATGAGCAGTTCTTC. Based on the CDR3 plus reference TRBV9 and TRBJ2-1, the full variable domain is DSGVTQTPKHLITATGQRVTLRCSPRSGDLSVYWYQQSLDQGLQFLIQYYNGEERAKGNILERFSAQQFPDLHSELNLSSLELGDSALYFCASSASGLAGNEQFFGPGTRLTVL.